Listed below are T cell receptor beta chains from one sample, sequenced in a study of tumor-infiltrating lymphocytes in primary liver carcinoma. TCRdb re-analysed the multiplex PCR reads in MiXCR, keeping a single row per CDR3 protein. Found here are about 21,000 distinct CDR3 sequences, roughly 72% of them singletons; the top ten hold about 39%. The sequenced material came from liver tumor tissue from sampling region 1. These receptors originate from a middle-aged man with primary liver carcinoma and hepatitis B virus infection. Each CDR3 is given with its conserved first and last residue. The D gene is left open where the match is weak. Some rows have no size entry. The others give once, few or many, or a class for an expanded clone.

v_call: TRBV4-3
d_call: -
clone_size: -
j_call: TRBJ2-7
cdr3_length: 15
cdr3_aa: CASSQDRETPYGQYF
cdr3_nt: TGTGCCAGCAGCCAAGATCGGGAGACTCCCTATGGGCAGTACTTC

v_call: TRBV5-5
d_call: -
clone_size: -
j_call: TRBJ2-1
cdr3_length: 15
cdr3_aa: CASSLVPRRYNEQFF
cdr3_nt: TGTGCTAGCAGCTTGGTTCCAAGACGGTACAATGAGCAGTTCTTC

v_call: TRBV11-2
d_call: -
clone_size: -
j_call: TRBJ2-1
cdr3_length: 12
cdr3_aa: CADSPSHNDQFF
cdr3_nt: TGTGCCGACAGCCCCTCCCACAATGACCAGTTCTTC

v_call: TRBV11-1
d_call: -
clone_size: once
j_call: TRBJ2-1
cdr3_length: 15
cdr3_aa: CGSNLTGTTYNEQFF
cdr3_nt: TGTGGCAGCAACTTAACCGGGACGACCTACAATGAGCAGTTCTTC

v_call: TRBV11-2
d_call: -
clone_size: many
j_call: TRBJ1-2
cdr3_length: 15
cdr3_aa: CASIPPGRVNYGYTF
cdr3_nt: TGTGCCAGCATCCCTCCCGGGAGAGTCAACTATGGCTACACCTTC

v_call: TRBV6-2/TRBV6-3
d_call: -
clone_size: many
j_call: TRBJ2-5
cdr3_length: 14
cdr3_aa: CASGRLHGRETQYF
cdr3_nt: TGTGCCAGCGGACGCCTTCATGGACGAGAGACCCAGTACTTC

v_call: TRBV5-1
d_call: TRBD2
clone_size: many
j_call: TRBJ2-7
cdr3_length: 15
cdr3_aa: CASSLGAGGPNEQYF
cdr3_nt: TGCGCCAGCAGCTTGGGAGCGGGAGGGCCAAACGAGCAGTACTTC

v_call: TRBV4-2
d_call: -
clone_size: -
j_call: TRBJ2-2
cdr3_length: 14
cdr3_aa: CASSTVCYTGELFF
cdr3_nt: TGTGCCAGCAGCACAGTGTGTTACACGGGGGAGCTGTTTTTT

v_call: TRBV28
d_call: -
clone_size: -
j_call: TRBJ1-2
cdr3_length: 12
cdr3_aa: CASNYYSVGYTF
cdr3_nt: TGTGCCAGCAACTACTACAGCGTGGGCTACACCTTC

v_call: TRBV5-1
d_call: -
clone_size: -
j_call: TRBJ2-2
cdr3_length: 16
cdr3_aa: CASSFSGVLGTGELFF
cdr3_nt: TGCGCCAGCAGCTTCTCGGGGGTGCTTGGCACGGGGGAGCTGTTTTTT

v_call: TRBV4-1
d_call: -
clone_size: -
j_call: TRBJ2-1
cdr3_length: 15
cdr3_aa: CASSPRGNNNNEQSF
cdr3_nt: TGTGCCAGCAGCCCGCGCGGTAACAACAACAATGAGCAGTCCTTC

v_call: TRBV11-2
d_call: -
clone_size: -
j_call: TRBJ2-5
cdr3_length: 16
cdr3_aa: CASNLTAEGSGETQYF
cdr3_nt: TGTGCCAGCAACTTAACAGCAGAGGGCTCAGGGGAGACCCAGTACTTC

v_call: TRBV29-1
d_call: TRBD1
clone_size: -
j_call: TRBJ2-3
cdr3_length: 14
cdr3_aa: CNIPDRGFSDTQYF
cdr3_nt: TGCAACATTCCTGACAGGGGGTTCTCAGATACGCAGTATTTT

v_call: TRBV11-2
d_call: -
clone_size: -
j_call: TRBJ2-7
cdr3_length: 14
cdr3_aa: CASSLSDGAYERYF
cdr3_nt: TGTGCCAGCAGCTTATCCGACGGAGCCTACGAGCGGTACTTC

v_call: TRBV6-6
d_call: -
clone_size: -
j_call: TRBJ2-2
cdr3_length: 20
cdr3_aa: CASSPLMGLARPTNTGELFF
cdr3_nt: TGTGCCAGCAGTCCGCTCATGGGGCTAGCGAGGCCAACGAACACCGGGGAGCTGTTTTTT

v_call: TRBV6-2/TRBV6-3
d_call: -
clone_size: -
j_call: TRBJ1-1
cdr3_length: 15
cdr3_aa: CASRTFDRRQSEAFF
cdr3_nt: TGTGCCAGCAGGACTTTTGACAGGAGGCAGAGTGAAGCTTTCTTT

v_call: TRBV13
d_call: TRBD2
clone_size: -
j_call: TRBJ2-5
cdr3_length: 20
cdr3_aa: CGSSSPPGTSVEVVEETQYF
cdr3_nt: TGTGGCAGCAGCTCCCCTCCCGGGACTAGCGTAGAGGTTGTAGAAGAGACCCAGTACTTC

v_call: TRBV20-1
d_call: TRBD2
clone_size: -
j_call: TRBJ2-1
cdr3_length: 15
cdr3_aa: CSARGLAGGYNEQFF
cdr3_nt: TGCAGTGCTAGAGGTCTAGCGGGAGGCTACAATGAGCAGTTCTTC